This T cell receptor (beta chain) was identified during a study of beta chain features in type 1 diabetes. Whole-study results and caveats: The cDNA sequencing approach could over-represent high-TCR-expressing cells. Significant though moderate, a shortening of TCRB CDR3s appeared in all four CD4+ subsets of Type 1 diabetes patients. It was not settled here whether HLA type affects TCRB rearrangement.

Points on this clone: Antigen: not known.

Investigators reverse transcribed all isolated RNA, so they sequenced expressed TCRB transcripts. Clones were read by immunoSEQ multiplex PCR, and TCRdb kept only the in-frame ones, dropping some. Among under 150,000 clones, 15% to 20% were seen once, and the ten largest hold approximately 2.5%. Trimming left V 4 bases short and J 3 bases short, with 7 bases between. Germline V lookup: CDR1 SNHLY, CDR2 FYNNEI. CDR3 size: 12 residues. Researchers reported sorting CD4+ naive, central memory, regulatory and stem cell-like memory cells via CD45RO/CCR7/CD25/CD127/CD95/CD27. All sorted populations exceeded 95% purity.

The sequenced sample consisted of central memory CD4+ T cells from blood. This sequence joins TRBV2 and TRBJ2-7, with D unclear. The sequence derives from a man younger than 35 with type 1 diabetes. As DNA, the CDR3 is TGTGCCAGCAGTGCCAGTAGCTACGAGCAGTACTTC. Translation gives CASSASSYEQYF.